The TCR beta chain under discussion was sequenced for a study of T cell responses to AZD1222 COVID-19 vaccine (dated by TCRdb to the early 2020s). Background for the entire study: TCR sequencing was performed for roughly 240 trial participants, of whom about 200 were given two doses of AZD1222 and 26 were given two doses of MenACWY control vaccine. Trial participants were enrolled by age into subgroups of 18-55, 56-69 and 70-plus years, and roughly 150, 30 and 60 TCR-sequenced participants, respectively, were included in these subgroups. Here is what the overall study found, with its caveats: Because no samples from the day 14 peak response were available, repertoires could be characterized only after the peak T cell response. Epitopes outside the regions mutated in the B.1.351 and B.1.1.7 variants were reportedly recognized by nearly half of the unique spike-specific TCRs. Participants were mostly white British, with more females than males. The authors suggested clonal diversity may have been underestimated. The whole spike protein was spanned by vaccine-associated CD4 TCRs, and dominant responses were seen in regions 160-218 and 743-854. Conclusions about previously exposed vaccinees are limited, since just 5 to 7 AZD1222 recipients were seropositive for SARS-CoV-2 at baseline. The 56-69-year group was small, and its depth increase did not reach significance, likely because of low power. A significant rise in spike-specific TCR breadth and depth was observed after two AZD1222 doses relative to day 0 and relative to MenACWY recipients.

The CDR3 regions of human TCRbeta chains were analyzed by immunosequencing. The original pipeline was this. Repertoire TCRs were checked for matches against a reference library of SARS-CoV-2-specific TCRs that had been generated using the MIRA antigen-specificity platform. Breadth meant the fraction of unique TCRs that were SARS-CoV-2-associated, whereas depth meant the fraction of total T cells that were SARS-CoV-2-associated. Each spike-specific TCR was assigned to its reactive spike region and to a CD4 or CD8 class using the MIRA data. Log10-transformed breadth and depth values were compared by one-way ANOVA with Sidak's multiple comparisons tests. This is the immuneACCESS table as TCRdb keeps it, with only in-frame sequences that have V and J called. A part of the clones is gone; compared with another copy, unresolved V genes explain less than half, and the rest is unexplained. D and trimming come from the DNA, and the V and J calls and clone size come from that table. For this sample the table gives 50,000 to 65,000 clones, of which about four fifths were detected only once. The top ten constitute roughly 25% of the sample.

From a lookup of the germline V gene, CDR1 and CDR2 are SNHLY and FYNNEI. Compared with germline, V lacks 2 bases and J lacks 6 bases; bases without a gene match: 6. Including cysteine and phenylalanine, the CDR3 has 15 amino acids. This entry keeps only the CDR3 DNA: 45 bases, framed from base 1. The time point label corresponds to: about 28 days (+/-7) after the second vaccine dose. AZD1222 recipients whose second dose came at about 4 weeks and those whose second dose came at about 12 weeks were combined into one group, since spike-specific TCR depth and breadth did not differ between the two schedules. The vaccinee samples were drawn from two UK trials, COV001 and COV002, one of which was a single-blind randomized controlled phase 2/3 trial testing AZD1222 (ChAdOx1 nCoV-19) in healthy adults. Trial participant PBMC samples were collected at day 0 and day 28 after the second dose for TCRbeta chain sequencing.

In regard to this clone: This receptor's antigen is unknown. No base quality information exists; no much larger clone differs at one position.

The receptor was derived from an adult who received the AZD1222 COVID-19 vaccine. The material sequenced was peripheral blood, taken 28 days after the second AZD1222 dose. Recombination linked TRBV2 to TRBJ1-2, with 10 bases aligning to TRBD1. This receptor carries the CDR3 CASSEHGDRGNGYTF. The DNA reads as follows: TGTGCCAGCAGTGAACATGGGGACAGGGGTAATGGCTACACCTTC.